These T cell receptor beta chains were read from a single sample in a study of radiation and T cells in renal cell carcinoma. Data came from immunoSEQ multiplex PCR; TCRdb stores just in-frame clones and leaves some out. The sample includes 85,000 to 100,000 clones, about 88% of them seen just once. The sample here was blood, taken from a patient whose treatment included radiotherapy and nephrectomy. The receptors shown here come from a man aged 50 to 60 with renal cell carcinoma. Both conserved end residues are part of each CDR3. Each record gives: CDR3 protein, V gene, J gene.

CASSSGQGYNEQFF	TRBV5-1	TRBJ2-1
CASRTKGTYYGYTF	TRBV6-6	TRBJ1-2
CASSDGTAYEQYF	TRBV9	TRBJ2-7
CASSPPTGSYEQYF	TRBV18	TRBJ2-7
CASSKEREEARGEQFF	TRBV21-1	TRBJ2-1
CASSFGVDGYTF	TRBV7-9	TRBJ1-2
CATSNGGGVRNQPQHF	TRBV28	TRBJ1-5
CASSVARTGGLTGANVLTF	TRBV9	TRBJ2-6
CASSPPGARRSYEQYF	TRBV19	TRBJ2-7
CASSRSVDEQFF	TRBV6-5	TRBJ2-1
CASSLMGTDKEKLFF	TRBV5-4	TRBJ1-4
CASSIGGTDYEQYF	TRBV19	TRBJ2-7
CASSRLTGELFF	TRBV9	TRBJ2-2
CACRAQAGDYEQYF	TRBV28	TRBJ2-7
CASSFGQRTGELFF	TRBV5-6	TRBJ2-2
CASSLPLGTDTQYF	TRBV5-4	TRBJ2-3
CAISVTGGSTGELFF	TRBV10-3	TRBJ2-2
CASSHTPGQGNQPQHF	TRBV4-2	TRBJ1-5
CASSPPQGRTDTQYF	TRBV27	TRBJ2-3
CASTSKTGGPICSNQPQHF	TRBV6-4	TRBJ1-5
CASSFPVSRVLTSGRSNEQFF	TRBV28	TRBJ2-1
CASSLGTGGSGYTF	TRBV18	TRBJ1-2
CASSLSPYEQYF	TRBV28	TRBJ2-7
CASRTVGGAGEKLFF	TRBV28	TRBJ1-4
CASSLLSGNTIYF	TRBV7-9	TRBJ1-3
CASSQGQGVYEQYF	TRBV7-6	TRBJ2-7
CASSHRWGRATEAFF	TRBV13	TRBJ1-1
CASSLEGNRKNIQYF	TRBV5-1	TRBJ2-4
CASSPPRTVGNTIYF	TRBV18	TRBJ1-3
CASSLAWDNEKLFF	TRBV7-2	TRBJ1-4
CASSETWMKSYGYTF	TRBV6-1	TRBJ1-2
CASSLSGGAFNEQFF	TRBV7-3	TRBJ2-1
CASSPDRGNTGELFF	TRBV5-4	TRBJ2-2
CASSADPGTPYGYTF	TRBV7-8	TRBJ1-2
CAIEGQFYEQYF	TRBV7-9	TRBJ2-7
CASSLRLAGYNEQFF	TRBV5-5	TRBJ2-1
CASSLPHGSSYEQYF	TRBV7-9	TRBJ2-7
CASNGGDGQGTSGLYNEQFF	TRBV2	TRBJ2-1
CASSENGRTNQPQHF	TRBV10-1	TRBJ1-5
CAWTTGTPSYEQYF	TRBV30	TRBJ2-7
CASSLPPISGTGDGYTF	TRBV7-9	TRBJ1-2
CASSLGLYGYTF	TRBV7-2	TRBJ1-2
CASSYLAVETDTQYF	TRBV6-5	TRBJ2-3
CASSDWQGNQPQHF	TRBV2	TRBJ1-5
CASSPGLENEQFF	TRBV18	TRBJ2-1
CAWSVGTSGRGSYNEQFF	TRBV30	TRBJ2-1
CASSSQARPWPQHF	TRBV19	TRBJ1-5
CASSPPGTSGRVEQYF	TRBV7-8	TRBJ2-7
CASSEAGFMSLYGYTF	TRBV6-1	TRBJ1-2
CAWSVQEGTEAFF	TRBV30	TRBJ1-1
CAISETSYEQYF	TRBV10-3	TRBJ2-7
CASSGVGVTDTQYF	TRBV6-1	TRBJ2-3